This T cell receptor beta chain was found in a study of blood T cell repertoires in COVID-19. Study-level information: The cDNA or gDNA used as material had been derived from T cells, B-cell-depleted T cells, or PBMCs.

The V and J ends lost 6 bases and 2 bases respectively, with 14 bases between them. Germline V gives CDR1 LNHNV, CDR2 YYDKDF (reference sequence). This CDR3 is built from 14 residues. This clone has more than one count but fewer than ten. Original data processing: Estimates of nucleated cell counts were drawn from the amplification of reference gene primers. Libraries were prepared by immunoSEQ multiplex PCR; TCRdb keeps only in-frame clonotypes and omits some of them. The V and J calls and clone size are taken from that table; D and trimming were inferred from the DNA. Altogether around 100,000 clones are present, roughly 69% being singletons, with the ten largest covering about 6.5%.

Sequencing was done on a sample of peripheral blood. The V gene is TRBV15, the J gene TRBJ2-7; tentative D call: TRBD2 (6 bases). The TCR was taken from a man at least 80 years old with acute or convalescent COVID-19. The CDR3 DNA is TGTGCCACCAGGGGAGGACGGAATCCCTACGAGCAGTACTTC. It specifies CATRGGRNPYEQYF. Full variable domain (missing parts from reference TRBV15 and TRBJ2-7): DAMVIQNPRYQVTQFGKPVTLSCSQTLNHNVMYWYQQKSSQAPKLLFHYYDKDFNNEADTPDNFQSRRPNTSFCFLDIRSPGLGDTAMYLCATRGGRNPYEQYFGPGTRLTVT.